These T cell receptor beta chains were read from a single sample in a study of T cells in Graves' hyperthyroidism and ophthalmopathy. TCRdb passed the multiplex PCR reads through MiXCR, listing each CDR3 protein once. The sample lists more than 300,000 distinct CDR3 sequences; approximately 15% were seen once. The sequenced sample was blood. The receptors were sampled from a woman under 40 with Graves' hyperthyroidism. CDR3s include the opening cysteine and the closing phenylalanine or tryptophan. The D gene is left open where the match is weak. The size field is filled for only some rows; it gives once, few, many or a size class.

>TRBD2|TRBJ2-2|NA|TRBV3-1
TGTGCCAGCACCCTAGCGGGACACACCGGGGAGCTGTTTTTT
CASTLAGHTGELFF
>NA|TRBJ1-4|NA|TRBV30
TGTGCCTGGGAGCGACAGGCTTATAATGAAAAACTGTTTTTT
CAWERQAYNEKLFF
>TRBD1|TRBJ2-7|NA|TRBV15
TGTGCCACCAGCAGAGCCGGGACAGGGGGGTACGAGCAGTACTTC
CATSRAGTGGYEQYF
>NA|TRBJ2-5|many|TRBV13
TGTGCCAGCAGCTTAGGCCGGCTAGCAGCAGAGACCCAGTACTTC
CASSLGRLAAETQYF
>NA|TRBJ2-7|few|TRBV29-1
TGCAGCGTTGAATCCCCGGACTCCTACGAGCAGTACTTC
CSVESPDSYEQYF
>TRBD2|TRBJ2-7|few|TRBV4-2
TGTGCCAGCAGCCAAGATCTCCCGGCTAGCGGGTCCTCCTACGAGCAGTACTTC
CASSQDLPASGSSYEQYF
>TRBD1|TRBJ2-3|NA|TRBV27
TGTGCCAGCAGTTTAACACGCGGGACAGGGGGGCTCACAGATACGCAGTATTTT
CASSLTRGTGGLTDTQYF
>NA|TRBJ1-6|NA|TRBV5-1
TGCGCCAGCAGGTCGTCTGGGAGTAATTCACCCCTCCACTTT
CASRSSGSNSPLHF
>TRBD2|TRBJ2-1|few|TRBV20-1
TGCAGTGCTAGAGATCCTAGCGGGAGGGCCGGTCAATGGGAGCAGTTCTTC
CSARDPSGRAGQWEQFF
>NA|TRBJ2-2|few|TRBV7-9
TGTGCCAGCAGCTTAGAAGCAGGAGGGGCCGGGGAGCTGTTTTTT
CASSLEAGGAGELFF
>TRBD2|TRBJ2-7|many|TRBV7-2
TGTGCCAGCAGCTTCGAGGGAGGGCCCGTTGGCGGGCAGTACTTC
CASSFEGGPVGGQYF
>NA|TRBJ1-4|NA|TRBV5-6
TGTGCCAGCAGCTTGGCCCCAGCAACAAAACTGTTTTTT
CASSLAPATKLFF
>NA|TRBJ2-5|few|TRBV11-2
TGTGCCAGCAGCACGACTGAGGGCACCCAGTACTTC
CASSTTEGTQYF
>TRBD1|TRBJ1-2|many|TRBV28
TGTGCCAGCAGTTTCCCTCCTGGACAGGGGAGCTATGGCTACACCTTC
CASSFPPGQGSYGYTF
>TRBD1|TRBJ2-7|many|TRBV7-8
TGTGCCAGCAGCTTCCCGGGACAGGGGAAGTACGAGCAGTACTTC
CASSFPGQGKYEQYF
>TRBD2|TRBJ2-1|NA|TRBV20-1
TGCAGTGCTAGGAAGCTTGGGGGGGTAAATGAGCAGTTCTTC
CSARKLGGVNEQFF
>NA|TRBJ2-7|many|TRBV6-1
TGTGCCAGCAGTGAATCACCCGAGCAGTACTTC
CASSESPEQYF
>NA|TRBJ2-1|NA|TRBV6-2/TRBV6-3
TGTGCCAGCAGTTATGGAGGGGAGCGCAATGAGCAGTTCTTC
CASSYGGERNEQFF
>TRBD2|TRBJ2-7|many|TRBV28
TGTGCCAGCAGTATTATTCCGGGCAGGGGGCTGTTGGGGACTAGCGGGCGTATCTCCTACGAGCAGTACTTC
CASSIIPGRGLLGTSGRISYEQYF
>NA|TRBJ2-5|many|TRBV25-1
TGTGCCAGCAGTCCTAGTCGGGGGGAGACCCAGTACTTC
CASSPSRGETQYF
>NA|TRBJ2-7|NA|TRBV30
TGTGCCTGGAGTGTGGGTGGGTCCGACGAGCAGTACTTC
CAWSVGGSDEQYF
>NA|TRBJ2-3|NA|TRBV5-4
TGTGCCAGCGGGCGAGGGGGAGCCCGAAAGACAGATACGCAGTATTTT
CASGRGGARKTDTQYF
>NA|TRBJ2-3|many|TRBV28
TGTGCCAGCAGTCCCGGATCGGTACTTAGCGGATCCACAGATACGCAGTATTTT
CASSPGSVLSGSTDTQYF
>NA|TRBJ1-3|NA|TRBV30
TGTGCCTGGAGTGTACTGTCCTCCGAAAACACCATATATTTT
CAWSVLSSENTIYF
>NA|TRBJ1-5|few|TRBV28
TGTGCCAGTCAACCCATCCTTCAGGGGAGCCAGCCCCAGCATTTT
CASQPILQGSQPQHF
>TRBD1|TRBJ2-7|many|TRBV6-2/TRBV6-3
TGTGCCAGCAGCAAACAGGGGGAGCAGTACTTC
CASSKQGEQYF
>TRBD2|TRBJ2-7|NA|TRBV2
TGTGCCAGCAGTGAGGGAGGGGTCTACGAGCAGCACTTC
CASSEGGVYEQHF
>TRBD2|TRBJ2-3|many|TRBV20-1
TGCAGTGCTCTCTCCCTAGCGGACCACACAGATACGCAGTATTTT
CSALSLADHTDTQYF
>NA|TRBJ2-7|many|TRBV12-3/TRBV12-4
TGTGCCAGCAGCATCCAACACGAGCAGTACTTC
CASSIQHEQYF
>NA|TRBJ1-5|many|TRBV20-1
TGCAGTGCTAGGTCCCGACACCGAACGGGCAATCAGCCCCAGCATTTT
CSARSRHRTGNQPQHF
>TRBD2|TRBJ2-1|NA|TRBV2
TGTGCCACCGTAAATTCTAGCGGGACCTACAATGAGCAGTTCTTC
CATVNSSGTYNEQFF
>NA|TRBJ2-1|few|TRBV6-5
TGTGCCAGCAGTTGCGGTCCGGGGGTTTACAATGAGCAGTTCTTC
CASSCGPGVYNEQFF
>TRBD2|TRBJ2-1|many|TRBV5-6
TGTGCCAGCAGCTTGATGAGCGGGAGGAACAATGAGCAGTTCTTC
CASSLMSGRNNEQFF
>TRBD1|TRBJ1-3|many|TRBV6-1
TGTGCCACTAAAGAAACAGGGGCCTCTGGAAACACCATATATTTT
CATKETGASGNTIYF
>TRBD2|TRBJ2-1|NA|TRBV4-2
TGTGCCAGCAGCCAAGATACTAGCGGGCTCTACAATGAGCAGTTCTTC
CASSQDTSGLYNEQFF
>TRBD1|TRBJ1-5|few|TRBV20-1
TGCAGTGCAAGAACAGGGGGAAATCAGCCCCAGCATTTT
CSARTGGNQPQHF
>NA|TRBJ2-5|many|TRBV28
TGTGCCAGCAGTTTATACACCGCGGAGACCCAGTACTTC
CASSLYTAETQYF
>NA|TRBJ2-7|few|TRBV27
TGTGCCAGCAGTTTAAACCCAGGGGTCGAGCAGTACTTC
CASSLNPGVEQYF
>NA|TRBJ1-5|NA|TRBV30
TGTGCCTGGGGGGACGGGTCCAATCAGCCCCAGCATTTT
CAWGDGSNQPQHF
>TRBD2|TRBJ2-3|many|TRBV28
TGTGCCAGCACCGTTGGGGGCGGGAGGGCGACAGATACGCAGTATTTT
CASTVGGGRATDTQYF
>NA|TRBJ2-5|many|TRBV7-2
TGTGCCAGCAGCCAAGGGGGGGGAGAGACCCAGTACTTC
CASSQGGGETQYF
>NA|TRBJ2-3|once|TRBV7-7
TGTGCTAGCAGCTTACGGTTTAGGAGACTGGTCTATATGGATACGCAGTATTTT
CASSLRFRRLVYMDTQYF
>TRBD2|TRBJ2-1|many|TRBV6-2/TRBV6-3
TGTGCCAGCTCAGCGGGGATCAACAATGAGCAGTTCTTC
CASSAGINNEQFF
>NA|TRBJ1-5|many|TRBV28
TGTGCCAGCAAGACGGAGCCACAGCCCCAGCATTTT
CASKTEPQPQHF
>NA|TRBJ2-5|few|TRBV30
TGTGCCTGGATGGGTGACGGGGAGACCCAGTACTTC
CAWMGDGETQYF
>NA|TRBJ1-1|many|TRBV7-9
TGTGCCAGCAGCCCGCAGGGACTCATGAACACTGAAGCTTTCTTT
CASSPQGLMNTEAFF